A single sample gave rise to the 30 T cell receptor beta chains below, sequenced in a study of T-cell memory formation after mild COVID-19. TCRdb analysed the 5' RACE reads with MiXCR anew, one entry per CDR3 protein. The data show some 210,000 distinct CDR3 sequences, around 26% seen once. The specimen sequenced was PBMCs or a T cell subset sorted from them (not recorded which). The receptors come from an adult woman who had mild COVID-19 (a few samples of this study predate the infection). Cell type and time point are not known.

This clonotype was seen a handful of times. This chain uses TRBV6-5 with TRBJ1-3; possible D gene TRBD1, 5 bases. Germline values: CDR1 MNHEY, CDR2 SVGAGI. The CDR3 covers 15 residues. V was trimmed by 6 bases and J by 3 bases, leaving 15 bases between them. As DNA, the CDR3 is TGTGCCAGCAGGCCAGGGTTCTCGCTTGGAAACACCATATATTTT. This gives the protein CASRPGFSLGNTIYF.

This chain joins TRBV7-6 and TRBJ2-3; 9 nucleotides match TRBD2. There are 17 residues in the CDR3. Germline-derived CDR1 and CDR2 are SGHVS and FNYEAQ. After removal of 1 base from V and 5 bases from J, the junction contained 10 bases not matched to a gene. The CDR3 DNA follows: TGTGCCAGCAGCTTAGAAAATAGCGGGAGAGTGGGAGATACGCAGTATTTT. The encoded protein is CASSLENSGRVGDTQYF.

CDR3 nucleotides: TGTGCCTGGAGGGAAGGACTAGCTTACGAGCAGTACTTC. Its protein is CAWREGLAYEQYF. The V gene is TRBV30, the J gene TRBJ2-7; 8 positions agree with TRBD2. CDR3 length: 13 residues. V shed 3 bases, J shed 4 bases, and the junction held 5 bases outside the gene matches. The V gene's germline CDR1 is GTSNPN and CDR2 SVGIG (reference sequence).

This clonotype has only a few counts. The V and J genes are TRBV10-3 and TRBJ2-5, with a tentative D call TRBD1 (5 bases). Trimming shortened V by 2 bases and J by 2 bases, and 18 bases separated the two germline ends. In germline, CDR1 is ENHRY, CDR2 SYGVKD. The CDR3 loop spans 17 amino acids. The CDR3 region has the DNA TGTGCCATCAGTGAGCCCCCCTCTAAGGGGTTTCAAGAGACCCAGTACTTC. Translated: CAISEPPSKGFQETQYF.

The chain recombines TRBV9 with TRBJ2-7; 10 positions agree with TRBD2. Trimming cost V 0 bases and J 2 bases; bases outside gene matches: 2. Per germline, CDR1 SGDLS and CDR2 YYNGEE. There are 15 residues in the CDR3. CDR3: CASSVEAGGAYEQYF. For the CDR3, the DNA is TGTGCCAGCAGCGTAGAAGCGGGAGGGGCCTACGAGCAGTACTTC.

This clonotype was seen a handful of times. J is TRBJ2-3 and V is TRBV18; D unclear. Trimming took off 3 bases at V and 1 base at J, with 20 bases between the two ends. CDR1 is KGHSH, CDR2 LQKENI, per germline. The CDR3 totals 18 residues. The CDR3 nucleotides read TGTGCCAGCTCACCGACGAACGAGCAGGCGTTCGGCACAGATACGCAGTATTTT. Amino acids: CASSPTNEQAFGTDTQYF.

The V call is TRBV10-3, the J call TRBJ1-5; 8 nucleotides match TRBD1. Germline-derived CDR1 and CDR2 are ENHRY and SYGVKD. J gave up 0 bases and V 3 bases, and 4 bases lay outside the gene matches. The CDR3 consists of 16 residues. CDR3 coding DNA: TGTGCCATCAGTGATGGGACAGGTAATAGCAATCAGCCCCAGCATTTT. This translates into CAISDGTGNSNQPQHF.

V gene TRBV2 combines with J gene TRBJ2-5; tentatively, D is TRBD2 (7 bases). Germline CDR1 SNHLY, CDR2 FYNNEI. V gave up 8 bases and J gave up 5 bases, with 21 bases separating them. The CDR3 loop spans 15 amino acids. The CDR3 loop reads CASSRGEGEIETQYF. In DNA form, the CDR3 reads TGTGCCAGCTCACGCGGGGAGGGGGAAATTGAGACCCAGTACTTC.

This clonotype turned up a few times. The chain joins TRBV11-2 to TRBJ2-3, with 9 bases matching TRBD1. The germline V gene has CDR1 SGHAT and CDR2 FQNNGV. Trimming removed 5 bases from V and 0 bases from J; junction bases left unmatched: 9. This CDR3 comprises 17 residues. Here the CDR3 reads CASSGRTGATSTDTQYF. The CDR3 DNA reads TGTGCCAGCAGCGGGAGGACAGGGGCGACAAGCACAGATACGCAGTATTTT.

This clonotype has more than one count but fewer than ten. V is TRBV7-9 and J is TRBJ2-7; D ambiguous. The V and J ends lost 4 bases and 4 bases respectively, with 11 bases between them. Per the germline V gene, CDR1 is SEHNR and CDR2 is FQNEAQ (reference sequence). The CDR3 contains 13 residues. CDR3 loop: CASSSRDSYEQYF. For the CDR3, the DNA is TGTGCCAGCAGCTCACGAGACTCGTACGAGCAGTACTTC.

This clonotype appeared many times. This rearrangement joins TRBV7-9 to TRBJ2-7; tentative D call: TRBD1 (5 bases). This CDR3 has 14 residues. V was clipped by 5 bases and J by 2 bases, with 13 bases between them. Germline V lookup: CDR1 SEHNR, CDR2 FQNEAQ (reference sequence). CDR3 loop: CASSTSTVAYEQYF. The DNA of the CDR3 is TGTGCCAGCAGCACCTCGACAGTTGCCTACGAGCAGTACTTC.

The gene calls are TRBV24-1 and TRBJ2-1, with 7 bases fitting TRBD1. V shed 7 bases, J shed 7 bases, and the junction held 6 bases outside the gene matches. Germline CDR1 and CDR2: KGHDR and SFDVKD. CDR3 length: 13 residues. This CDR3 is CATSPQGTNEQFF. CDR3 in DNA: TGTGCCACCAGCCCACAGGGGACAAATGAGCAGTTCTTC.

This chain connects TRBV4-3 to TRBJ2-1, with 7 bases aligning to TRBD2. CDR1 is LGHNA and CDR2 is YSLEER in the germline V gene. The V segment lost 4 bases and the J segment 2 bases; nucleotides outside the gene matches: 8. The CDR3 extends over 16 amino acids. Here the CDR3 DNA reads TGCGCCAGCAGCCCTCGCTTGAGCGGGGCCTACAATGAGCAGTTCTTC. Its protein product is CASSPRLSGAYNEQFF.

This chain connects TRBV11-2 to TRBJ2-5, with a weak D call TRBD2 (6 bases). CDR3 size: 16 residues. Trimming took off 7 bases at V and 2 bases at J, with 20 bases between the two ends. The V gene's germline CDR1 is SGHAT and CDR2 FQNNGV. The DNA of the CDR3 is TGTGCCAGCACCCAAAGGATGGGGAGGTGGCAAGAGACCCAGTACTTC. This sequence encodes CASTQRMGRWQETQYF.

This clonotype showed up just a few times. V gene TRBV11-1 combines with J gene TRBJ2-7; D not resolved. The germline V and J ends were trimmed by 5 bases and 5 bases, with 13 bases remaining between them. The CDR3 extends over 13 amino acids. CDR1 is SGHAT, CDR2 FQDESV, per germline (reference sequence). Here the CDR3 reads CASSRPDRDEQYF. CDR3 in DNA: TGTGCCAGCAGCCGTCCAGATAGGGACGAGCAGTACTTC.

The J gene is TRBJ1-5, the V gene TRBV6-2 or TRBV6-3; 8 bases line up with TRBD1. There are 16 residues in the CDR3. Germline CDR1 reads MNHEY; CDR2 reads SVGEGT. With 2 bases clipped from V and 0 bases from J, the junction kept 3 bases outside the gene matches. CDR3 bases: TGTGCCAGCAGTTACCTGACAGGGGATAGCAATCAGCCCCAGCATTTT. Protein product: CASSYLTGDSNQPQHF.

There are many counts of this clonotype. The genes are TRBV3-1 and TRBJ1-6, with a weak D call TRBD1 (6 bases). V was trimmed by 1 base and J by 7 bases, leaving 17 bases between them. CDR1 is LGHDT, CDR2 YNNKEL, per germline (reference sequence). This CDR3 is built from 17 residues. CDR3 DNA: TGTGCCAGCAGCCAAGCGGCCAGCAGGGGATCGAATTCACCCCTCCACTTT. Its translation: CASSQAASRGSNSPLHF. Full variable domain (missing parts from reference TRBV3-1 and TRBJ1-6): DTAVSQTPKYLVTQMGNDKSIKCEQNLGHDTMYWYKQDSKKFLKIMFSYNNKELIINETVPNRFSPKSPDKAHLNLHINSLELGDSAVYFCASSQAASRGSNSPLHFGNGTRLTVT.

V is TRBV5-1 and J is TRBJ1-5; possibly TRBD1 for D (6 bases). CDR3 length equals 15 residues. From germline, CDR1 is SGHRS and CDR2 YFSETQ. V was clipped by 4 bases and J by 5 bases, with 16 bases between them. CDR3 protein: CASSPISGAYQPQHF. As DNA, the CDR3 is TGCGCCAGCAGCCCTATATCGGGGGCCTATCAGCCCCAGCATTTT.

This clonotype has more than one count but fewer than ten. The chain has TRBV3-1 and TRBJ2-1; 9 bases line up with TRBD2. V was pared by 6 bases and J by 3 bases, with 6 bases of the junction left unmatched. Germline CDR1 LGHDT, CDR2 YNNKEL (reference sequence). The CDR3 covers 15 residues. The CDR3 spells CASRRNSGGYNEQFF. The CDR3 DNA follows: TGTGCCAGCAGGAGAAATAGCGGGGGCTACAATGAGCAGTTCTTC.

The gene calls are TRBV10-3 and TRBJ2-7; 8 bases fit TRBD1. The V segment lost 0 bases and the J segment 5 bases; nucleotides outside the gene matches: 15. CDR3 length: 18 amino acids. Germline V gene lookup returns CDR1 ENHRY and CDR2 SYGVKD. The CDR3 DNA reads as TGTGCCATCAGTGAGTCTCGGACAGGGAGGACCTTTTCCGACGAGCAGTACTTC. Translating it yields CAISESRTGRTFSDEQYF.

J is TRBJ2-3 and V is TRBV5-1; 11 nucleotides align to TRBD2. The trim removed 4 bases at V and 10 bases at J, leaving 29 bases unmatched. The CDR3 is made up of 21 amino acids. Germline CDR1 SGHRS, CDR2 YFSETQ. CDR3 nucleotide sequence: TGCGCCAGCAGCCCCAAAGCTGGAGTATTAGCGGGGGGGCCAATTGAGGCTCCGCAGTATTTT. This translates into CASSPKAGVLAGGPIEAPQYF.

This clonotype showed up just a few times. The chain employs TRBV9 and TRBJ2-5; D possibly uses TRBD1 or TRBD2 (5 bases each). V was clipped by 3 bases and J by 5 bases, with 11 bases between them. The CDR3 sequence is 13 residues long. Germline CDR1 is SGDLS and CDR2 is YYNGEE. The CDR3 nucleotides are TGTGCCAGCAGCGCTGGGGGAGCCGAGACCCAGTACTTC. Encoded protein: CASSAGGAETQYF.

The J gene is TRBJ2-4, the V gene TRBV2; 8 bases agree with TRBD1. The germline gives CDR1 SNHLY, CDR2 FYNNEI. V dropped 5 bases and J dropped 3; count of bases not matched to a gene: 6. The CDR3 has 15 amino acids. The CDR3 bases are TGTGCCAGCAGTATCCAGGGGGCTGGCAAAAACATTCAGTACTTC. It specifies CASSIQGAGKNIQYF.

This clonotype was counted ten times or more. The chain employs TRBV24-1 and TRBJ2-5; D may be TRBD2 (6 bases). The CDR3 is made up of 15 amino acids. V lost 3 bases and J lost 0, with 10 bases in between. CDR1 and CDR2 from the germline V gene are KGHDR and SFDVKD. This CDR3 is CATSDERTNQETQYF. The CDR3 region has the DNA TGTGCCACCAGTGATGAACGGACTAACCAAGAGACCCAGTACTTC.

This clonotype is medium-sized (0.01 to 0.1%). V gene TRBV5-1 combines with J gene TRBJ2-7, with no clear D. The length of the CDR3 is 11 residues. CDR1 SGHRS and CDR2 YFSETQ come from the germline V gene. Trimming pared 0 bases from V and 3 bases from J, leaving 1 base between. As DNA, the CDR3 is TGCGCCAGCAGCTTGGGCTACGAGCAGTACTTC. It encodes CASSLGYEQYF.

J is TRBJ2-3 and V is TRBV20-1; either TRBD1 or TRBD2 may supply D (5 bases each). CDR1 and CDR2 (germline): DFQATT, SNEGSKA (reference sequence). The CDR3 runs 14 residues. Trimming took 0 bases from V and 6 from J, leaving 13 bases between them. Written as DNA, the CDR3 is TGCAGTGCTAGAGATCGAGGGACGGGGGATACGCAGTATTTT. This gives the protein CSARDRGTGDTQYF.

In this sample, this clonotype turned up a few times. The chain combines TRBV29-1 with TRBJ2-1, with a weak D call TRBD1 (6 bases). Germline assignment: CDR1 SQVTM and CDR2 ANQGSEA. Trimming cost V 3 bases and J 9 bases, with 12 bases left between them. CDR3 length: 12 amino acids. The CDR3 DNA follows: TGCAGCGTTGACTTGGGGGCAGGTGAGCAGTTCTTC. This gives the protein CSVDLGAGEQFF.

The DNA for the CDR3 is TGTGCCAGCAGCGTAGATGCGTGGGGCCGGGAGACCCAGTACTTC. This gives the protein CASSVDAWGRETQYF. This chain joins TRBV9 and TRBJ2-5; tentatively, D is TRBD1 (5 bases). The length of the CDR3 is 15 residues. CDR1 and CDR2 from the germline V gene are SGDLS and YYNGEE. Trimming stripped 0 bases from V and 5 bases from J, with 14 bases between.

This clonotype has more than one count but fewer than ten. The chain has TRBV29-1 and TRBJ1-1; D unresolved. The V gene lost 4 bases and the J gene lost 2 bases, with 5 bases spanning the gap. CDR3 length equals 11 residues. CDR1 is SQVTM, CDR2 ANQGSEA, per germline. The CDR3 is CSVVGNTEAFF. In DNA form, the CDR3 reads TGCAGCGTTGTGGGAAACACTGAAGCTTTCTTT.

A few counts support this clonotype. The chain is built from TRBV5-1 and TRBJ2-7; D is perhaps TRBD1 (5 bases). This CDR3 region has 13 residues. Trimming stripped 1 base from V and 2 bases from J, with 7 bases between. Germline V gene lookup returns CDR1 SGHRS and CDR2 YFSETQ. The CDR3 DNA reads as TGCGCCAGCAGCTTGACAGGCGCCTACGAGCAGTACTTC. Residues: CASSLTGAYEQYF. Full variable domain (missing parts from reference TRBV5-1 and TRBJ2-7): KAGVTQTPRYLIKTRGQQVTLSCSPISGHRSVSWYQQTPGQGLQFLFEYFSETQRNKGNFPGRFSGRQFSNSRSEMNVSTLELGDSALYLCASSLTGAYEQYFGPGTRLTVT.